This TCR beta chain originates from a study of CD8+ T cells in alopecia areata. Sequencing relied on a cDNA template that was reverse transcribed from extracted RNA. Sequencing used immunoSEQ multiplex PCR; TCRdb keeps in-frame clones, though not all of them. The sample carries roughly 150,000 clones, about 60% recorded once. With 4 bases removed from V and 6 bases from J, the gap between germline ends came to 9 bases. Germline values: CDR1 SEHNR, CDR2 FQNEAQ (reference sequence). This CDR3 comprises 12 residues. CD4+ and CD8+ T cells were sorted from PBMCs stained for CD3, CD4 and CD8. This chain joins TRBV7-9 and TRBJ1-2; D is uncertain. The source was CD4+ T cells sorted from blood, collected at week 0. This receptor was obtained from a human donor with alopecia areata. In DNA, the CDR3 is TGTGCCAGCAGCTCCCAGTACGATGGCTACACCTTC. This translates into CASSSQYDGYTF.